This record covers a single T cell receptor (beta chain). Original processing notes: Reference gene primer amplification in the assay estimated nucleated cell counts. Sequencing used immunoSEQ multiplex PCR; TCRdb keeps in-frame clones, though not all of them. D and trimming come from the DNA, and the V and J calls and clone size come from that table. The table has roughly 150,000 clones, 90% seen once. This entry comes from a study of blood T cell repertoires in COVID-19. The TCR was taken from a man in his 60s with active or convalescent COVID-19. Sample: peripheral blood.

CDR3 DNA sequence: TGTGCCAGCAGTTACTCACCGGGACAGATCAATGAGCAGTTCTTC. Translated, it gives CASSYSPGQINEQFF. The gene calls are TRBV6-5 and TRBJ2-1; 7 positions agree with TRBD1. The V gene end was trimmed by 0 bases and the J gene end by 6 bases; junction bases not matched to a gene: 5. The CDR3 length is 15 residues. The germline V gene has CDR1 MNHEY and CDR2 SVGAGI.